One and the same sample provided the 24 T cell receptor beta chains below, sequenced in a study of T cell responses to AZD1222 COVID-19 vaccine. Only in-frame clones appear in the TCRdb table, and some are missing; sequencing was by immunoSEQ multiplex PCR. The sample yields around 160,000 clones, 80% to 85% seen once. This sample comprised peripheral blood, obtained on day 0 of MenACWY control vaccination. The receptors originated from an adult in good health.

The chain has TRBV7-9 and TRBJ2-3; 8 bases are shared with TRBD1. This CDR3 is built from 15 residues. Germline CDR1 SEHNR, CDR2 FQNEAQ (reference sequence). The V segment lost 4 bases and the J segment 3 bases; nucleotides outside the gene matches: 6. The CDR3 DNA reads TGTGCCAGCAGCTCCCGGACAGGGACGACAGATACGCAGTATTTT. Its protein product is CASSSRTGTTDTQYF.

The chain has TRBV11-2 and TRBJ1-1; 8 nucleotides line up with TRBD1. J lost 1 base, V lost 10 bases, and 5 bases had no gene match. CDR1 SGHAT and CDR2 FQNNGV come from the germline V gene. The CDR3 spans 13 residues. The CDR3 nucleotides are TGTGCCACTCAGGGGGCAGGGAACACTGAAGCTTTCTTT. It encodes CATQGAGNTEAFF.

V usage is TRBV5-1 and J usage is TRBJ2-5, with no clear D. Per germline, CDR1 SGHRS and CDR2 YFSETQ. The CDR3 covers 14 residues. The V gene lost 0 bases and the J gene lost 2 bases, with 8 bases spanning the gap. The CDR3 sequence: CASSLGAQQETQYF. In nucleotides, the CDR3 is TGCGCCAGCAGCTTGGGGGCCCAACAAGAGACCCAGTACTTC.

As DNA, the CDR3 is TGTGCCAGCATAGGTCCCGGGCTCGAGAATTCACCCCTCCACTTT. Protein sequence: CASIGPGLENSPLHF. This chain joins TRBV2 and TRBJ1-6, with D unresolved. Between the trimmed V and J ends, which lost 7 bases and 7 bases, there was a span of 17 bases. The CDR3 is 15 residues long. Germline-derived CDR1 and CDR2 are SNHLY and FYNNEI.

On this clone itself: Other DNA sequences in the same sample also yield this CDR3. The chain has TRBV20-1 and TRBJ2-5; D unclear. V was pared by 1 base and J by 2 bases, with 2 bases between. The CDR3 is 11 residues long. CDR1 DFQATT and CDR2 SNEGSKA come from the germline V gene (reference sequence). The CDR3 coding sequence is TGCAGTGCTAGAGGTCAAGAGACCCAGTACTTC. Its translation is CSARGQETQYF.

The gene calls are TRBV30 and TRBJ1-2; D ambiguous. Per the germline V gene, CDR1 is GTSNPN and CDR2 is SVGIG (reference sequence). The CDR3 is made up of 13 amino acids. V lost 0 bases to trimming and J lost 1 base, with 6 bases between them. CDR3 in DNA: TGTGCCTGGAGTGTTCGGGTTAACTATGGCTACACCTTC. This sequence encodes CAWSVRVNYGYTF.

This rearrangement joins TRBV4-1 to TRBJ1-6; perhaps TRBD1 as D (5 bases). Per the germline V gene, CDR1 is MGHRA and CDR2 is YSYEKL. Trimming took off 1 base at V and 9 bases at J, with 10 bases between the two ends. The CDR3 runs to 14 residues. This CDR3 reads CASSQVMGGSPLHF. The CDR3 coding sequence is TGCGCCAGCAGCCAAGTAATGGGGGGTTCACCCCTCCACTTT.

This clone was found a few times. The chain recombines TRBV9 with TRBJ2-4, with 11 bases matching TRBD1. This CDR3 spans 15 amino acids. CDR1 SGDLS and CDR2 YYNGEE come from the germline V gene. V was pared by 0 bases and J by 6 bases, with 2 bases of the junction left unmatched. The CDR3 nucleotides are TGTGCCAGCAGCGTAGGGGGACAGGGGGTAAACATTCAGTACTTC. Translating gives CASSVGGQGVNIQYF. The entire variable domain, with the rest obtained from reference TRBV9 and TRBJ2-4, is as follows: DSGVTQTPKHLITATGQRVTLRCSPRSGDLSVYWYQQSLDQGLQFLIQYYNGEERAKGNILERFSAQQFPDLHSELNLSSLELGDSALYFCASSVGGQGVNIQYFGAGTRLSVL.

V usage is TRBV10-1 and J usage is TRBJ2-7, with TRBD1 matching 9 bases. This CDR3 has 16 residues. Germline V lookup: CDR1 WNHNN, CDR2 SYGVQD (reference sequence). Trimming took 4 bases from V and 3 from J; bases not matched to a gene: 10. Here the CDR3 reads CASSVSRGQGRYEQYF. The CDR3 nucleotides are TGCGCCAGCAGTGTAAGCCGGGGACAGGGACGCTACGAGCAGTACTTC.

The genes are TRBV3-1 (or the pseudogene TRBV3-2) and TRBJ2-1, with 13 bases lining up with TRBD2. V gave up 6 bases and J gave up 4 bases; unmatched junction bases: 9. Germline V CDR1 and CDR2: LGHDT, YNNKEL (reference sequence). The CDR3 totals 17 residues. The CDR3 loop is CASSNTSGGGPYNEQFF. The CDR3 DNA reads TGTGCCAGCAGTAACACTAGCGGGGGGGGACCTTACAATGAGCAGTTCTTC.

CDR3 DNA: TGTGCCAGCAGTCCCGTAGGGTACGCCGTCTATGGCTACACCTTC. Translation gives CASSPVGYAVYGYTF. The rearrangement links TRBV6-5 to TRBJ1-2; D not certain. CDR1 MNHEY and CDR2 SVGAGI come from the germline V gene. The CDR3 covers 15 residues. The ends were cut back, 5 bases at V and 4 bases at J, with 17 bases in the middle.

The chain uses TRBV29-1 and TRBJ2-2, with a tentative D call TRBD1 (5 bases). V was trimmed by 6 bases and J by 0 bases, leaving 11 bases between them. This CDR3 comprises 14 residues. From germline, CDR1 is SQVTM and CDR2 ANQGSEA. The CDR3 loop reads CSVGRTANTGELFF. CDR3 bases: TGCAGCGTGGGGCGGACGGCGAACACCGGGGAGCTGTTTTTT.

A few counts support this clone. The J gene is TRBJ2-7, the V gene TRBV19, with D unclear. This CDR3 region has 13 residues. The germline gives CDR1 LNHDA, CDR2 SQIVND (reference sequence). V lost 5 bases to trimming and J lost 3 bases, with 11 bases between them. CDR3 loop: CASSVRSDYEQYF. DNA of the CDR3: TGTGCCAGTAGTGTGCGGTCCGACTACGAGCAGTACTTC.

V and J are TRBV10-3 and TRBJ2-3; unclear D gene. Trimming took off 3 bases at V and 4 bases at J, with 14 bases between the two ends. CDR1 and CDR2 from the germline V gene are ENHRY and SYGVKD. The CDR3 runs 15 residues. CDR3 coding DNA: TGTGCCATCAGTGACCCTGTGAACTCTGCAGATACGCAGTATTTT. It encodes CAISDPVNSADTQYF.

The J gene is TRBJ2-2, the V gene TRBV3-1 (or the pseudogene TRBV3-2); 7 bases are a match to TRBD2. Germline V gene sequence: CDR1 LGHDT, CDR2 YNNKEL (reference sequence). With V trimmed by 4 bases and J by 6 bases, 14 bases remained unmatched. The CDR3 is 17 amino acids. CDR3 DNA sequence: TGTGCCAGCAGCCGCCGCCTGGGGGAGGGTAACGCCGGGGAGCTGTTTTTT. Its translation is CASSRRLGEGNAGELFF.

V gene TRBV2 combines with J gene TRBJ2-2, with a weak D call TRBD2 (6 bases). The CDR3 runs 15 residues. Trimming shortened V by 4 bases and J by 5 bases, and 14 bases separated the two germline ends. CDR1 and CDR2 (germline): SNHLY, FYNNEI. The CDR3 DNA reads as TGTGCCAGCAGTGCCCTGGAGGGGTTGACCGGGGAGCTGTTTTTT. It translates to CASSALEGLTGELFF. Based on the CDR3 plus reference TRBV2 and TRBJ2-2, the full variable domain is EPEVTQTPSHQVTQMGQEVILRCVPISNHLYFYWYRQILGQKVEFLVSFYNNEISEKSEIFDDQFSVERPDGSNFTLKIRSTKLEDSAMYFCASSALEGLTGELFFGEGSRLTVL.

The V call is TRBV3-1 (or the pseudogene TRBV3-2), the J call TRBJ1-4; D not resolved. The V end lost 1 base, the J end lost 0 bases, and 9 bases lay between the germline ends. The germline CDR1 and CDR2 sequences are LGHDT and YNNKEL (reference sequence). The CDR3 sequence is 16 residues long. CDR3 sequence (DNA): TGTGCCAGCAGCCAAGGGACCGTTTCAACTAATGAAAAACTGTTTTTT. Protein: CASSQGTVSTNEKLFF.

The chain has TRBV11-2 and TRBJ1-3; the D is unclear. CDR1 is SGHAT and CDR2 is FQNNGV in the germline V gene. Trimming left V 5 bases short and J 0 bases short, with 17 bases between. The CDR3 consists of 17 residues. CDR3 in amino acids: CASSHPWGGSSGNTIYF. CDR3 DNA sequence: TGTGCCAGCAGCCATCCTTGGGGTGGAAGCTCTGGAAACACCATATATTTT. The full variable domain, with the rest looked up from reference TRBV11-2 and TRBJ1-3, is EAGVAQSPRYKIIEKRQSVAFWCNPISGHATLYWYQQILGQGPKLLIQFQNNGVVDDSQLPKDRFSAERLKGVDSTLKIQPAKLEDSAVYLCASSHPWGGSSGNTIYFGEGSWLTVV.

The rearrangement uses TRBV6-5 and TRBJ1-4; maybe TRBD1 (5 bases). CDR3 length equals 14 residues. Germline assignment: CDR1 MNHEY and CDR2 SVGAGI. The V gene lost 5 bases and the J gene lost 8 bases, with 15 bases spanning the gap. CDR3 sequence reads: CASSRDWRQEKLFF. Written as DNA, the CDR3 is TGTGCCAGCAGTCGGGACTGGCGCCAGGAAAAACTGTTTTTT.

The chain joins TRBV5-1 to TRBJ2-2; D is perhaps TRBD2 (7 bases). In germline, CDR1 is SGHRS, CDR2 YFSETQ. The V end was cut by 0 bases, the J end by 0 bases, with 15 bases between. The CDR3 length is 18 residues. The CDR3 nucleotides read TGCGCCAGCAGCTTGGCCTCGGGGGGCAGCGCGAACACCGGGGAGCTGTTTTTT. Its protein product is CASSLASGGSANTGELFF.

V usage is TRBV5-1 and J usage is TRBJ1-3, with 7 nucleotides matching TRBD1. The V segment lost 5 bases and the J segment 4 bases; nucleotides outside the gene matches: 9. This CDR3 has 15 amino acids. Germline V gene sequence: CDR1 SGHRS, CDR2 YFSETQ. CDR3 in amino acids: CASRKGDSSGNTIYF. DNA of the CDR3: TGCGCCAGCAGAAAGGGGGACAGTTCCGGAAACACCATATATTTT.

V and J are TRBV23-1 and TRBJ2-7; D is unresolved. TRBV23-1 is sorted into the ORF group, with uncertain function. V was clipped by 10 bases and J by 1 base, with 11 bases between them. CDR3 length equals 12 residues. CDR3 in amino acids: CATTWGSYEQYV. CDR3 nucleotides: TGCGCCACCACGTGGGGATCCTACGAGCAGTACGTC.

The rearrangement uses TRBV24-1 and TRBJ2-3; D may be TRBD2 (5 bases). Germline CDR1 is KGHDR and CDR2 is SFDVKD. V lost 1 base, J lost 2 bases, and 9 bases lay in between. The CDR3 runs 15 residues. This CDR3 is CATSDFAGLTDTQYF. The CDR3 DNA follows: TGTGCCACCAGTGATTTCGCAGGACTCACAGATACGCAGTATTTT.

The V and J genes are TRBV2 and TRBJ2-4; D not certain. The CDR3 loop spans 11 amino acids. V was trimmed by 5 bases and J by 9 bases, leaving 8 bases between them. CDR1 is SNHLY and CDR2 is FYNNEI in the germline V gene. The CDR3 loop is CASSSLGIQYF. CDR3 nucleotide sequence: TGTGCCAGCAGTTCCTTGGGCATTCAGTACTTC.